This TCR beta chain was sequenced during a study of T cell repertoires in cytomegalovirus infection. Across the whole study: It was the public TCR beta signatures that indicated both CMV infection and matching HLA type.

This clonotype was observed a few times. Its antigen remains unknown. Study-wide findings and caveats: HLA-C-restricted CMV-specific TCR beta clonotypes prevailed in the ex vivo response.

Via MiXCR, TCRdb re-called the reads, giving one row per CDR3 protein. The table has under 300,000 distinct CDR3 sequences, around 20% seen once. This clonotype was obtained from a human donor in good health (CMV status not recorded). Some clones in this sample may be carry-over from other donors' samples. The specimen comprised cultured PBMCs, sampled from culture after CMV antigen stimulation.

In nucleotides, the CDR3 is TGCAGTGCTACAGGTCGGGACGCCTACGAGCAGTACTTC. This gives the protein CSATGRDAYEQYF. The V and J genes are TRBV20-1 and TRBJ2-7, with D perhaps matching TRBD1 or TRBD2 (5 bases each). Trimming took off 4 bases at V and 2 bases at J, with 12 bases between the two ends. There are 13 residues in the CDR3. Germline values: CDR1 DFQATT, CDR2 SNEGSKA (reference sequence).